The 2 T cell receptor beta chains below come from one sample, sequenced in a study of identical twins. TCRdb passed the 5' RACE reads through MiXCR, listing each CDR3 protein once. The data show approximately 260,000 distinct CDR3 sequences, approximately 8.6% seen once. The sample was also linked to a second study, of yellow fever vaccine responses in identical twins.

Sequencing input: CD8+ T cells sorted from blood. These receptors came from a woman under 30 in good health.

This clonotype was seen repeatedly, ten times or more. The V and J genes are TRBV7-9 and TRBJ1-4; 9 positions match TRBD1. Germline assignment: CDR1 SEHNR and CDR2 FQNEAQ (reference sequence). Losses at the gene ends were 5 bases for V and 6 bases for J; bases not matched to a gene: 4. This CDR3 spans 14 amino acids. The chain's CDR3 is CASSPQGAHEKLFF. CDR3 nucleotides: TGTGCCAGCAGCCCACAGGGGGCCCATGAAAAACTGTTTTTT.

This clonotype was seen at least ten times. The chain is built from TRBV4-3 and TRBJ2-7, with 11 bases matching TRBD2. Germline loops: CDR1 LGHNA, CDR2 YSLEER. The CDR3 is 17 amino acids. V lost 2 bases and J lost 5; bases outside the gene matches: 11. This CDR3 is CASSQTPNLAGGNEQYF. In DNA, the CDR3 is TGCGCCAGCAGCCAAACCCCCAATCTAGCGGGAGGTAACGAGCAGTACTTC.